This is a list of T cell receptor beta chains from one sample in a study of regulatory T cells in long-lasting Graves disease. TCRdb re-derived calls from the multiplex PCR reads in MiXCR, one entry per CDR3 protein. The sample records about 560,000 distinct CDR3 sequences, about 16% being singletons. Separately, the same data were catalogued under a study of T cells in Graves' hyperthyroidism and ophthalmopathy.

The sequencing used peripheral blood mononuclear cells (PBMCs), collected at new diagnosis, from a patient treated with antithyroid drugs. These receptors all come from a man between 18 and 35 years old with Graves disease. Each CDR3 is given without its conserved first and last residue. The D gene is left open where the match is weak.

STLRYNEQF	9	NA	TRBV29-1	TRBJ2-1
SARQRVEYNEQF	12	NA	TRBV20-1	TRBJ2-1
ASSLSGLAGGGLYNEQF	17	TRBD2	TRBV28	TRBJ2-1
AISELGPVRNQPQH	14	NA	TRBV10-3	TRBJ1-5
ASSRFPGTGRYNEQF	15	TRBD1	TRBV2	TRBJ2-1
ASSAISGRADTQY	13	TRBD2	TRBV5-1	TRBJ2-3
ASSLARRDTQY	11	NA	TRBV7-6	TRBJ2-3
ASSYSQGTYGYT	12	NA	TRBV6-2/TRBV6-3	TRBJ1-2
ASSSNPETDMLSQY	14	NA	TRBV5-1	TRBJ2-3
ASSEDYREGGYT	12	NA	TRBV6-1	TRBJ1-2
ASSSQWAGTYQETQY	15	NA	TRBV28	TRBJ2-5
ASATLAGEFYNEQF	14	TRBD2	TRBV11-3	TRBJ2-1
ASSVVGTSGETQY	13	TRBD2	TRBV9	TRBJ2-5
ATLVGGGAYNEQF	13	NA	TRBV2	TRBJ2-1
AISGGASRSEETQY	14	NA	TRBV10-3	TRBJ2-5
ASSPVDIPGETQY	13	NA	TRBV7-9	TRBJ2-5
AGGTGRRGSPLH	12	TRBD1	TRBV2	TRBJ1-6
SARPSGAAIH	10	NA	TRBV20-1	TRBJ1-6
ASTSPGDTEAF	11	NA	TRBV28	TRBJ1-1
ATSRDPSGRGELF	13	TRBD2	TRBV15	TRBJ2-2
ASSSGRGGGYT	11	NA	TRBV6-2/TRBV6-3	TRBJ1-2
SVVLYSSYEQY	11	NA	TRBV29-1	TRBJ2-7
ASSFRGATGNTIY	13	NA	TRBV28	TRBJ1-3
ASRQGALNEQF	11	TRBD1	TRBV19	TRBJ2-1
ATSRDFSYGYT	11	NA	TRBV15	TRBJ1-2
ASSQDRGTGYIQY	13	NA	TRBV3-1	TRBJ2-4
ASSLIALKDTEAF	13	NA	TRBV7-3	TRBJ1-1
ASSRSAGAETQY	12	TRBD2	TRBV5-1	TRBJ2-5
ASSSFGGGDNSPLH	14	NA	TRBV7-8	TRBJ1-6
ASSLNQLSTGELF	13	NA	TRBV5-1	TRBJ2-2
ASEPGRQSGNEQF	13	NA	TRBV7-9	TRBJ2-1
ASSQDPRQGAGNTIY	15	TRBD1	TRBV4-2	TRBJ1-3
AWSEGTGVSYT	11	TRBD1	TRBV30	TRBJ1-2
ASSLQGSTYNEQF	13	NA	TRBV2	TRBJ2-1
ATSRERTEPYEQY	13	NA	TRBV15	TRBJ2-7
ASSSQYEQY	9	NA	TRBV5-1	TRBJ2-7
ASSSYRGRPTNYGYT	15	TRBD1	TRBV7-8	TRBJ1-2
ASSSGKTEQY	10	NA	TRBV6-2/TRBV6-3	TRBJ2-7
ASSGLAVTGELF	12	TRBD2	TRBV2	TRBJ2-2
ASSEGQDYGYT	11	NA	TRBV2	TRBJ1-2
ASTLAGPSYNEQF	13	TRBD2	TRBV6-1	TRBJ2-1
ASSISGRALGETQY	14	TRBD2	TRBV7-9	TRBJ2-5
ASSPTGSKNIQY	12	TRBD1	TRBV7-3	TRBJ2-4
ASSLGTNPYNEQF	13	TRBD2	TRBV27	TRBJ2-1
ASSQGGRAGETQY	13	TRBD2	TRBV3-1	TRBJ2-5
ASSSRTGNNEQF	12	TRBD1	TRBV5-1	TRBJ2-1
ASSLRSPGTPGGTEAF	16	NA	TRBV27	TRBJ1-1
ASSLPTGYNEQF	12	NA	TRBV5-1	TRBJ2-1